This T cell receptor (beta chain) originates from a study of T cell responses to AZD1222 COVID-19 vaccine. Study overall: The study pooled second doses at about 4 or about 12 weeks.

Only in-frame clones appear in the TCRdb table, and some are missing; sequencing was by immunoSEQ multiplex PCR. The sample records about 170,000 clones, about nine tenths being singletons. There are 16 residues in the CDR3. Germline-derived CDR1 and CDR2 are MNHEY and SMNVEV (reference sequence). Trimming left V 5 bases short and J 2 bases short, with 18 bases between. The chain joins TRBV27 to TRBJ1-1; D is ambiguous. This clonotype was sampled from an adult in good health. Sequenced here: peripheral blood, sampled on day 0 of AZD1222 vaccination. CDR3 protein: CASSPPRGRINTEAFF. CDR3 in DNA: TGTGCCAGCAGTCCCCCTCGAGGGAGAATCAACACTGAAGCTTTCTTT.